This is a list of T cell receptor beta chains from one sample in a study of T cell responses to AZD1222 COVID-19 vaccine. Data came from immunoSEQ multiplex PCR; TCRdb stores just in-frame clones and leaves some out. The sample has some 100,000 clones, roughly 86% seen once. The specimen comprised peripheral blood, sampled 28 days after the second AZD1222 dose. The origin of the receptors is an adult who received the AZD1222 COVID-19 vaccine. The CDR3 runs from the conserved cysteine through the conserved F or W. Fields, in order: J gene, D gene, V gene, clone size, CDR3 protein, CDR3 DNA. D genes are given only for firm matches. Size tells how often a clone was seen (once, few, many) or the class of an expanded clone, and some rows leave it out.

>TRBJ2-3|NA|TRBV21-1|NA
CASSKGQGATDTQYF
TGTGCCAGCAGCAAAGGACAGGGGGCAACAGATACGCAGTATTTT
>TRBJ2-3|TRBD2|TRBV29-1|NA
CSVAERESADTQYF
TGCAGCGTTGCTGAGCGGGAGAGCGCAGATACGCAGTATTTT
>TRBJ2-1|TRBD1|TRBV9|NA
CASGKGDRSYNEQFF
TGTGCCAGCGGAAAGGGGGACAGGTCCTACAATGAGCAGTTCTTC
>TRBJ2-3|TRBD2|TRBV28|NA
CASSLWGTSGRNTDTQYF
TGTGCCAGCAGTTTATGGGGGACTAGCGGGAGGAACACAGATACGCAGTATTTT
>TRBJ1-1|NA|TRBV15|NA
CATSREGVSATEAFF
TGTGCCACCAGCAGAGAGGGGGTTTCGGCCACTGAAGCTTTCTTT
>TRBJ2-5|NA|TRBV5-1|NA
CASSPGEPYQETQYF
TGCGCCAGCAGCCCCGGGGAGCCGTACCAAGAGACCCAGTACTTC
>TRBJ1-1|NA|TRBV16|NA
CASSQRDGVTEAFF
TGTGCCAGCAGCCAAAGGGACGGCGTTACTGAAGCTTTCTTT
>TRBJ2-1|TRBD2|TRBV7-3|NA
CASSQTSGGPLIF
TGTGCCAGCAGCCAGACTAGCGGGGGTCCCCTAATCTTC
>TRBJ2-1|TRBD2|TRBV7-3|NA
CASSRTSGNNEQFF
TGTGCCAGCAGCAGGACTAGCGGCAACAATGAGCAGTTCTTC
>TRBJ2-7|NA|TRBV11-2|NA
CASSLDSAEAQYF
TGTGCCAGCAGCTTAGACTCGGCGGAAGCGCAGTACTTC
>TRBJ1-3|NA|TRBV10-2|NA
CASSDGTIGNTIYF
TGCGCCAGCAGTGATGGGACGATAGGAAACACCATATATTTT
>TRBJ1-2|NA|TRBV9|NA
CASSLPHHSTGLGGYTF
TGTGCCAGCAGTCTACCCCACCACTCGACTGGGCTAGGCGGCTACACCTTC
>TRBJ2-6|NA|TRBV7-2|NA
CASSPRRRVSGANVLTF
TGTGCCAGCAGCCCGCGACGCAGGGTATCCGGGGCCAACGTCCTGACTTTC
>TRBJ1-5|NA|TRBV4-1|NA
CASSQERGLGQPQHF
TGCGCCAGCAGCCAAGAAAGGGGTCTCGGCCAGCCCCAGCATTTT
>TRBJ2-2|TRBD1|TRBV19|NA
CASRTGQGATGELFF
TGTGCCAGTAGGACGGGACAGGGGGCGACCGGGGAGCTGTTTTTT
>TRBJ2-1|NA|TRBV10-1|NA
CASSSRGLGYNEQFF
TGCGCCAGCAGTTCCAGGGGCCTTGGTTACAATGAGCAGTTCTTC
>TRBJ1-1|NA|TRBV5-1|NA
CASSLIGQSSTEAFF
TGCGCCAGCAGCTTGATCGGACAGAGTAGTACTGAAGCTTTCTTT
>TRBJ1-5|NA|TRBV24-1|NA
CATSEGVKQPQHF
TGTGCCACCAGTGAGGGGGTGAAACAGCCCCAGCATTTT
>TRBJ2-7|TRBD2|TRBV5-1|NA
CASREGGSSYEQYF
TGCGCCAGCCGCGAGGGCGGGAGCTCCTACGAGCAGTACTTC
>TRBJ1-5|NA|TRBV3-1/TRBV3-2|NA
CASSQTGSGNQPQHF
TGTGCCAGCAGCCAGACGGGGTCGGGCAATCAGCCCCAGCATTTT
>TRBJ1-2|TRBD1|TRBV28|NA
CASRSGTGGYYGYTF
TGTGCCAGCAGAAGCGGGACAGGGGGGTACTATGGCTACACCTTC
>TRBJ2-1|NA|TRBV7-8|NA
CASSQRFTQPKNEQFF
TGTGCCAGCAGCCAAAGGTTTACCCAGCCCAAAAATGAGCAGTTCTTC
>TRBJ1-2|NA|TRBV7-2|NA
CASSLGGTF
TGTGCCAGCAGCTTAGGGGGTACCTTC
>TRBJ1-6|NA|TRBV5-8|NA
CASSLFRGLNSPLHF
TGTGCCAGCAGCTTGTTCAGAGGCCTCAATTCACCCCTCCACTTT
>TRBJ1-2|NA|TRBV2|NA
CASSEDGVIGYTF
TGTGCCAGCAGTGAAGACGGGGTTATTGGCTACACCTTC
>TRBJ2-3|TRBD2|TRBV2|NA
CASSVSAGVFTDTQYF
TGTGCCAGCAGTGTCTCAGCGGGAGTTTTTACAGATACGCAGTATTTT
>TRBJ2-2|TRBD2|TRBV18|NA
CASSPSAGGGSGELFF
TGTGCCAGCTCACCTTCAGCGGGAGGTGGGTCCGGGGAGCTGTTTTTT
>TRBJ2-3|NA|TRBV18|NA
CASSPRHQQGDTQYF
TGTGCCAGCTCACCACGTCACCAGCAAGGAGATACGCAGTATTTT
>TRBJ2-1|NA|TRBV3-1/TRBV3-2|NA
CASSQVLDEQFF
TGTGCCAGCAGCCAAGTGCTCGATGAGCAGTTCTTC
>TRBJ1-3|NA|TRBV24-1|few
CATSDATGTTGNTIYF
TGTGCCACCAGTGATGCGACCGGGACAACTGGAAACACCATATATTTT
>TRBJ2-2|TRBD2|TRBV30|NA
CAWSGSGRAGNTGELFF
TGTGCCTGGAGTGGTAGCGGGAGGGCCGGGAACACCGGGGAGCTGTTTTTT
>TRBJ1-1|NA|TRBV27|NA
CASSAPAREAFF
TGTGCCAGCAGTGCACCAGCCCGCGAAGCTTTCTTT
>TRBJ1-3|NA|TRBV12-3/TRBV12-4|once
CASSVLGNTIYF
TGTGCCAGCAGCGTTCTGGGAAACACCATATATTTT
>TRBJ2-1|NA|TRBV27|few
CASSLMALVDYNEQFF
TGTGCCAGCAGTTTAATGGCCCTCGTGGATTACAATGAGCAGTTCTTC
>TRBJ2-7|NA|TRBV28|NA
CASTKPLAFSYEQYF
TGTGCCAGCACAAAACCCCTAGCGTTCTCCTACGAGCAGTACTTC
>TRBJ1-1|TRBD1|TRBV19|NA
CASTRQGRAGTEAFF
TGTGCCAGTACCCGACAGGGCAGAGCGGGCACTGAAGCTTTCTTT
>TRBJ1-2|TRBD1|TRBV7-3|NA
CASSAGGNYGYTF
TGTGCCAGCAGCGCAGGGGGTAACTATGGCTACACCTTC
>TRBJ2-3|NA|TRBV12-3/TRBV12-4|NA
CASSIGPEDTQYF
TGTGCCAGCAGTATCGGACCCGAAGATACGCAGTATTTT
>TRBJ1-5|NA|TRBV4-3|NA
CASSPGGSSNQPQHF
TGCGCCAGCAGCCCGGGGGGATCCAGCAATCAGCCCCAGCATTTT
>TRBJ1-4|TRBD1|TRBV3-1/TRBV3-2|NA
CASSQELLTGRPEKLFF
TGTGCCAGCAGCCAAGAACTGCTGACAGGGCGGCCTGAAAAACTGTTTTTT
>TRBJ2-7|TRBD2|TRBV30|NA
CAWSITSGFTYEQYF
TGTGCCTGGAGTATAACTAGCGGGTTTACCTACGAGCAGTACTTC
>TRBJ2-3|TRBD1|TRBV3-1/TRBV3-2|NA
CASSQMGQGLYTDTQYF
TGTGCCAGCAGCCAGATGGGACAGGGCCTATACACAGATACGCAGTATTTT
>TRBJ2-2|NA|TRBV27|NA
CASSLKGGSGELFF
TGTGCCAGCAGTTTAAAGGGGGGATCCGGGGAGCTGTTTTTT
>TRBJ2-4|TRBD1|TRBV9|NA
CASSVGVGQGTDIQYF
TGTGCCAGCAGCGTAGGTGTGGGACAGGGGACGGACATTCAGTACTTC
>TRBJ2-1|TRBD1|TRBV19|NA
CATTGQGSDEQFF
TGTGCCACAACGGGACAGGGGTCCGATGAGCAGTTCTTC
>TRBJ1-2|NA|TRBV4-1|once
CASSQPGRTAYGYTF
TGCGCCAGCAGCCAACCGGGAAGGACAGCCTATGGCTACACCTTC
>TRBJ2-7|NA|TRBV4-1|NA
CASSSSEQAHYEQYF
TGCGCCAGCAGCTCAAGTGAACAGGCGCACTACGAGCAGTACTTC
>TRBJ2-5|TRBD2|TRBV11-2|NA
CASSAHSGRVFETQYF
TGTGCCAGCAGCGCACATAGCGGGAGGGTGTTCGAGACCCAGTACTTC
>TRBJ2-1|NA|TRBV7-3|once
CASSLQGSSYNEQFF
TGTGCCAGCAGCTTACAAGGGAGCTCCTACAATGAGCAGTTCTTC
>TRBJ1-2|TRBD1|TRBV28|few
CASSLSAGGLYGYTF
TGTGCCAGCAGTTTATCTGCAGGGGGCCTCTATGGCTACACCTTC
>TRBJ2-5|NA|TRBV25-1|NA
CASSGAGNQETQYF
TGTGCCAGCAGTGGTGCGGGCAACCAAGAGACCCAGTACTTC
>TRBJ2-5|NA|TRBV6-1|NA
CASSEVWLQETQYF
TGTGCCAGCAGTGAAGTGTGGCTTCAAGAGACCCAGTACTTC